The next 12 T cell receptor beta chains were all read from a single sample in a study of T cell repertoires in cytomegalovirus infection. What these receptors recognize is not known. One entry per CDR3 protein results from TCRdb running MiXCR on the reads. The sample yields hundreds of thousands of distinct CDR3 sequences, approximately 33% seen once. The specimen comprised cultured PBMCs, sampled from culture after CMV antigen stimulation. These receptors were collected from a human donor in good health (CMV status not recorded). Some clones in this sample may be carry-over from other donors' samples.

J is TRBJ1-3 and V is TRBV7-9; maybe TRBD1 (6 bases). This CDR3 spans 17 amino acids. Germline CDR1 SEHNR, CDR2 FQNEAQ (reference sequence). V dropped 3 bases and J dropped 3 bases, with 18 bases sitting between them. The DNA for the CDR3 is TGTGCCAGCAGCTTTCTGGAGAGCGAGGGGGGTGGAAACACCATATATTTT. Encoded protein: CASSFLESEGGGNTIYF.

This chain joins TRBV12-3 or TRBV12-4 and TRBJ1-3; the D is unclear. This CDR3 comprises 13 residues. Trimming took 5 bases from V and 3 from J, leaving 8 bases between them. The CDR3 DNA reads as TGTGCCAGCAGTCCCGGGATTGGAAACACCATATATTTT. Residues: CASSPGIGNTIYF.

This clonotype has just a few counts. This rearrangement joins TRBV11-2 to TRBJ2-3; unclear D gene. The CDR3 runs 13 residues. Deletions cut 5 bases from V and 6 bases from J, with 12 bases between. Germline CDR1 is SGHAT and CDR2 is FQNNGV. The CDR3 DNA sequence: TGTGCCAGCAGCCTTACAATACTCGATACGCAGTATTTT. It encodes CASSLTILDTQYF.

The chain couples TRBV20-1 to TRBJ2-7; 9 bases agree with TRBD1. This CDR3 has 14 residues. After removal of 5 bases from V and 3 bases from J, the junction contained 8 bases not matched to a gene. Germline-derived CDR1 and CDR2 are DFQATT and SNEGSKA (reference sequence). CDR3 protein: CSASTGGKGYEQYF. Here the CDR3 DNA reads TGCAGTGCTTCGACAGGGGGGAAGGGCTACGAGCAGTACTTC.

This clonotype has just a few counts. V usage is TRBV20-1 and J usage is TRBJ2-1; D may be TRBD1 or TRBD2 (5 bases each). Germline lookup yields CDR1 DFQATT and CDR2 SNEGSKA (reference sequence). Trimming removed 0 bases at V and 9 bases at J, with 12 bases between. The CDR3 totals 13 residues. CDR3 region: CSARDGTRGEQFF. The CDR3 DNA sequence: TGCAGTGCTAGAGATGGGACCCGGGGTGAGCAGTTCTTC.

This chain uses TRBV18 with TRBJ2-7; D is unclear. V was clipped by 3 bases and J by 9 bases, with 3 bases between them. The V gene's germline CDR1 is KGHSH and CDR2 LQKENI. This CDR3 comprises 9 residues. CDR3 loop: CASSPGQYF. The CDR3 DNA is TGTGCCAGCTCACCCGGGCAGTACTTC.

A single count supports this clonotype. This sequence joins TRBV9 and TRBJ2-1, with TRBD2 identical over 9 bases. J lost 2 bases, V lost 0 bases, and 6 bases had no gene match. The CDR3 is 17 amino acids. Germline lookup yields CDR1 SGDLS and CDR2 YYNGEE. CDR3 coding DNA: TGTGCCAGCAGCGTAGGCCTGCGGGAGGGGGCCTACAATGAGCAGTTCTTC. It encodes CASSVGLREGAYNEQFF.

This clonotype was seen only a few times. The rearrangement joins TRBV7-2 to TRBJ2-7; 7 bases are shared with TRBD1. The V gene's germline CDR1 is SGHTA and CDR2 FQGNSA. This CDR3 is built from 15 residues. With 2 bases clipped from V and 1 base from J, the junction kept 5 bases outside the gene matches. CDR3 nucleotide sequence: TGTGCCAGCAGCTTACGGTCAGGGGGATCCTACGAGCAGTACTTC. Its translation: CASSLRSGGSYEQYF.

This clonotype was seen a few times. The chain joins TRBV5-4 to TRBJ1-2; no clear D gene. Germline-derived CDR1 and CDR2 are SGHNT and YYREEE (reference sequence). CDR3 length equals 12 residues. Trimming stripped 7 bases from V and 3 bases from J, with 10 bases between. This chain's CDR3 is CASGLYYYGYTF. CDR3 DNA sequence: TGTGCCAGCGGTCTATACTACTATGGCTACACCTTC.

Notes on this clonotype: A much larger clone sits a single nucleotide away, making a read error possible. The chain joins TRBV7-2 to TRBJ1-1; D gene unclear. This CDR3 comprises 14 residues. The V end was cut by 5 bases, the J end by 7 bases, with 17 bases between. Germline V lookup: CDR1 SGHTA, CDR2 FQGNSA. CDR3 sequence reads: CASSASFGMVEAFF. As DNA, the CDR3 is TGTGCCAGCAGCGCCTCCTTTGGAATGGTTGAAGCTTTCTTT.

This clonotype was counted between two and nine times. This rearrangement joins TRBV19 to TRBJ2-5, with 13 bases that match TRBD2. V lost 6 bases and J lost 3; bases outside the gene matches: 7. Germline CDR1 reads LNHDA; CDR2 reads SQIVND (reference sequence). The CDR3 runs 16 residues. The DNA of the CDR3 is TGTGCCAGTAGCATCGGGACTAGCGGGAAGAAAGAGACCCAGTACTTC. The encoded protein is CASSIGTSGKKETQYF.

In nucleotides, the CDR3 is TGTGCCAGCAGCTCGAACGTGAACACTGAAGCTTTCTTT. Its translation is CASSSNVNTEAFF. This sequence joins TRBV11-3 and TRBJ1-1; D not resolved. The CDR3 loop spans 13 amino acids. CDR1 is SGHNT, CDR2 YENEEA, per germline. Deletions cut 4 bases from V and 0 bases from J, with 6 bases between. Supplemented by reference TRBV11-3 and TRBJ1-1, the full variable domain reads EAGVVQSPRYKIIEKKQPVAFWCNPISGHNTLYWYLQNLGQGPELLIRYENEEAVDDSQLPKDRFSAERLKGVDSTLKIQPAELGDSAVYLCASSSNVNTEAFFGQGTRLTVV.